Listed here are 10 T cell receptor beta chains from one sample, sequenced in a study of T cells in Graves' hyperthyroidism and ophthalmopathy. Amplification yielded TCR beta CDR3 regions, with RNA transcripts as the source. TCR CDR3 underwent first-round RT-PCR with the HTBI primer set. MiXCR, run by TCRdb on the multiplex PCR reads, gives a single entry per CDR3 protein. The data hold about 210,000 distinct CDR3 sequences, with roughly 18% observed a single time. The material sequenced was blood. These receptors originate from a man aged 50 to 59 with Graves' hyperthyroidism.

The rearrangement links TRBV29-1 to TRBJ2-7, with 8 bases matching TRBD2. V shed 2 bases, J shed 4 bases, and the junction held 7 bases outside the gene matches. Germline CDR1 SQVTM, CDR2 ANQGSEA. The CDR3 runs 14 residues. CDR3 nucleotide sequence: TGCAGCGTTGAATTAACTAGCGGAAAATACGAGCAGTACTTC. This encodes CSVELTSGKYEQYF.

This clonotype was observed many times. The chain uses TRBV28 and TRBJ2-1; perhaps TRBD1 as D (6 bases). CDR1 MDHEN and CDR2 SYDVKM come from the germline V gene. The length of the CDR3 is 15 residues. V lost 6 bases to trimming and J lost 8 bases, with 20 bases between them. Here the CDR3 reads CASRRRDTSWDEQFF. CDR3 DNA: TGTGCCAGCAGGCGCCGGGACACCAGCTGGGATGAGCAGTTCTTC.

This clonotype was detected a few times. The chain is built from TRBV20-1 and TRBJ2-7, with a possible D match to TRBD1 (7 bases). Trimming took off 5 bases at V and 4 bases at J, with 18 bases between the two ends. The CDR3 is 14 amino acids. CDR1 is DFQATT and CDR2 is SNEGSKA in the germline V gene (reference sequence). The CDR3 loop reads CSAQEGAAAYEQYF. The CDR3 nucleotides are TGCAGTGCTCAGGAGGGGGCGGCGGCGTACGAGCAGTACTTC.

The table lists this clonotype with many counts. This chain connects TRBV10-3 to TRBJ2-1; D perhaps matches TRBD1 (5 bases). CDR1 is ENHRY, CDR2 SYGVKD, per germline. V was clipped by 4 bases and J by 4 bases, with 17 bases between them. The CDR3 totals 16 residues. The CDR3: CAISGAPGQAYNEQFF. In DNA form, the CDR3 reads TGTGCCATCAGTGGGGCCCCAGGGCAAGCTTACAATGAGCAGTTCTTC.

This clonotype occurred many times. Here the CDR3 DNA reads TGCAGTGCTCGAACCTGGGATGGTTCAGATACGCAGTATTTT. This encodes CSARTWDGSDTQYF. The chain links TRBV20-1 to TRBJ2-3, with D unclear. CDR1 DFQATT and CDR2 SNEGSKA come from the germline V gene (reference sequence). The V gene lost 5 bases and the J gene lost 4 bases, with 16 bases spanning the gap. The CDR3 has 14 amino acids.

The sample holds many counts of this clonotype. V is TRBV6-2 or TRBV6-3 and J is TRBJ2-2; no clear D gene. This CDR3 has 15 residues. The V and J ends lost 5 bases and 0 bases respectively, with 10 bases between them. Germline V CDR1 and CDR2: MNHEY, SVGEGT. The CDR3 nucleotides are TGTGCCAGCAGTATGTCAGGCCCGAACACCGGGGAGCTGTTTTTT. It translates to CASSMSGPNTGELFF.

This clonotype was found a few times. CDR3 sequence: CASSSEGAEAFF. CDR3 sequence (DNA): TGTGCCAGCAGCTCGGAAGGCGCTGAAGCTTTCTTT. The gene calls are TRBV6-1 and TRBJ1-1, with D uncertain. V dropped 6 bases and J dropped 6 bases, with 11 bases sitting between them. The CDR3 is 12 amino acids. Germline CDR1 and CDR2: MNHNS and SASEGT.

This clonotype has just a few counts. A much more abundant neighbour one base away suggests this may be a read error. The chain carries TRBV6-2 or TRBV6-3 and TRBJ2-7; tentatively, D is TRBD1 (6 bases). The CDR3 spans 14 residues. Germline lookup yields CDR1 MNHEY and CDR2 SVGEGT. This CDR3 reads CASSLRGQYYGQYF. The CDR3 region has the DNA TGTGCCAGCAGTTTACGTGGACAGTACTACGGGCAGTACTTC.

The chain couples TRBV28 to TRBJ1-5; D might be TRBD1 (5 bases). This CDR3 region has 15 residues. V was cut by 4 bases and J by 5 bases, with 15 bases left in between. Germline CDR1 MDHEN, CDR2 SYDVKM. The CDR3 DNA is TGTGCCAGCAGTTCGACGACAGATAACTATCAGCCCCAGCATTTT. This codes for CASSSTTDNYQPQHF.

J is TRBJ1-2 and V is TRBV2, with 10 bases aligning to TRBD1. The CDR3 runs 13 residues. Germline loops: CDR1 SNHLY, CDR2 FYNNEI. With V trimmed by 6 bases and J by 3 bases, 1 base remained unmatched. The CDR3 nucleotides read TGTGCCAGCAGGGGACAGGGGTACTATGGCTACACCTTC. It is translated as CASRGQGYYGYTF.